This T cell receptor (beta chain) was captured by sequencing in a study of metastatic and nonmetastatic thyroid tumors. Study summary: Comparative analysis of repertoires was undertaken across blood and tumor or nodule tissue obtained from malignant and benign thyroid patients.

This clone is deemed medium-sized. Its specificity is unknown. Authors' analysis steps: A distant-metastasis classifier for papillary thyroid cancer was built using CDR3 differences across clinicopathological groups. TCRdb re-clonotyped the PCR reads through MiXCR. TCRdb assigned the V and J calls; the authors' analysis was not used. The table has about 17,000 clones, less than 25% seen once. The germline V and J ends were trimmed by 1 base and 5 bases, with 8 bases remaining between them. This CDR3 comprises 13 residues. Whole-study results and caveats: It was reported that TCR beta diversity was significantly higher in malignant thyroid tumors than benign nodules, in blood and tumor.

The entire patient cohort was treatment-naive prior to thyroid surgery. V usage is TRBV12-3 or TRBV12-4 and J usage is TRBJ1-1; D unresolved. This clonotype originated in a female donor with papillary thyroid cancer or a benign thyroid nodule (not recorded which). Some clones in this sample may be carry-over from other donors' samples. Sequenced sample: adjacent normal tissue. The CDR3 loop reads CASSLGWSTEAFF. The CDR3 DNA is TGTGCCAGCAGTTTAGGTTGGTCGACTGAAGCTTTCTTT.